Reported below is one TCR beta chain. This CDR3 comprises 15 residues. The V end lost 7 bases, the J end lost 7 bases, and 22 bases lay between the germline ends. The germline CDR1 and CDR2 sequences are MNHEY and SMNVEV (reference sequence). TCRdb keeps only in-frame clones here, not all; method: immunoSEQ multiplex PCR. The table includes around 71,000 clones, around 87% detected once. This entry belongs to a study of control samples from healthy donors and cancer patients. V usage is TRBV27 and J usage is TRBJ1-2; D remains unclear. Sequencing was performed on PBMCs. The sequence was obtained from a woman in her fifties or sixties with head and neck cancer. CDR3 sequence (DNA): TGTGCCAGCAATCGGGGAGGAGGCCCCCTGGGTGGCTACACCTTC. Translation gives CASNRGGGPLGGYTF.